This TCR beta chain was captured by sequencing in a study of T cells in Graves' hyperthyroidism and ophthalmopathy. The V end was cut by 2 bases, the J end by 5 bases, with 22 bases between. Germline V lookup: CDR1 MNHEY, CDR2 SVGAGI. The CDR3 length is 17 residues. This clonotype has more than one count but fewer than ten. A much bigger clone sits one base away, suggesting this may be a read error. RNA transcripts gave rise to amplified TCR beta CDR3 regions. HTBI primers drove first-round RT-PCR of the TCR CDR3. TCRdb fed the multiplex PCR reads into MiXCR, producing one record per CDR3 protein. The sample holds about 270,000 distinct CDR3 sequences; around 24% are singletons and the top ten take around 40%.

The sequenced sample was blood. The clonotype comes from a woman between 40 and 50 years old with Graves' ophthalmopathy. The chain links TRBV6-5 to TRBJ2-7; D tentatively reads TRBD1 or TRBD2 (5 bases each). CDR3 DNA sequence: TGTGCCAGCAGTTACGGATTAGCTGAGGGGAGTCTGGACGAGCAGTACTTC. The encoded protein is CASSYGLAEGSLDEQYF.